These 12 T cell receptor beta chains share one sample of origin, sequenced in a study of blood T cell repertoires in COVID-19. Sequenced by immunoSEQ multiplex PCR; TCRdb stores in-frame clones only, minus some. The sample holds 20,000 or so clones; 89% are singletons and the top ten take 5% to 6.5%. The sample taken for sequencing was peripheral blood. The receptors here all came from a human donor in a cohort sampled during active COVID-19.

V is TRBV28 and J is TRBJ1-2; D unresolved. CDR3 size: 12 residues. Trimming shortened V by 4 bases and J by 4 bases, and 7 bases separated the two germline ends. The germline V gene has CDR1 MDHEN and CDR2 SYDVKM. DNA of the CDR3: TGTGCCAGCAGTTCCAGATTCTATGGCTACACCTTC. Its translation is CASSSRFYGYTF.

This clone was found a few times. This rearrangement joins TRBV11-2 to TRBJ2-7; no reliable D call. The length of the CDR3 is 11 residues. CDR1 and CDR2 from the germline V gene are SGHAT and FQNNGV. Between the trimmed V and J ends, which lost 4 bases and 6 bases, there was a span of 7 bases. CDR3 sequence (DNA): TGTGCCAGCAGCTGGTACGGCGAGCAGTACTTC. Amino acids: CASSWYGEQYF.

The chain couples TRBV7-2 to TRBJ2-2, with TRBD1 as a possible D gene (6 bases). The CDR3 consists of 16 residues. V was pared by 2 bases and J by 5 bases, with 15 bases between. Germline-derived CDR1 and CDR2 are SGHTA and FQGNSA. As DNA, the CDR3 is TGTGCCAGCAGCTTACGGTCAGGGGCAGGGACCGGGGAGCTGTTTTTT. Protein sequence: CASSLRSGAGTGELFF.

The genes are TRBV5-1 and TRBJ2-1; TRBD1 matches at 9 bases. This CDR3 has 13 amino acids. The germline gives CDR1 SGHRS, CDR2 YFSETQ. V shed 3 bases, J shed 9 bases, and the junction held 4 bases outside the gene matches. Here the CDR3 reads CASSSTGGREQFF. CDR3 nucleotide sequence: TGCGCCAGCAGCTCTACAGGGGGCCGTGAGCAGTTCTTC.

The CDR3 nucleotides are TGTGCCAGCAGCTTGCTAGCGGTTAGTAGAGAGACCCAGTACTTC. This gives the protein CASSLLAVSRETQYF. V usage is TRBV5-6 and J usage is TRBJ2-5, with 7 bases matching TRBD2. The CDR3 has 15 amino acids. J was trimmed by 4 bases and V by 1 base; bases with no gene match: 7. The V gene's germline CDR1 is SGHDT and CDR2 YYEEEE.

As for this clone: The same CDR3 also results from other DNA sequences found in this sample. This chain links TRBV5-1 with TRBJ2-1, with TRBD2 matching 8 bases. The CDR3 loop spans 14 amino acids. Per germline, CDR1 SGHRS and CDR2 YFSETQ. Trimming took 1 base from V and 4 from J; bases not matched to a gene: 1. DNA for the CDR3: TGCGCCAGCAGCTTGACTAGCGGATACAATGAGCAGTTCTTC. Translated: CASSLTSGYNEQFF.

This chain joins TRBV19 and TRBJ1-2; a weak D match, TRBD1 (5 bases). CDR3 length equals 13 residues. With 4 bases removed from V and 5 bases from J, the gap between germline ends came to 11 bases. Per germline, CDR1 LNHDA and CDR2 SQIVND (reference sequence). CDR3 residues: CASSTTVRYGYTF. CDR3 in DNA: TGTGCCAGTAGTACGACAGTTCGGTATGGCTACACCTTC.

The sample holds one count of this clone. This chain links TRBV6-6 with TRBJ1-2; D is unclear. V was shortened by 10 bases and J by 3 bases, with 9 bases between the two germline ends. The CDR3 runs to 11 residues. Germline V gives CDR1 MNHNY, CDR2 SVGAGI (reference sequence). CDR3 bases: TGTGCCACGTTGGCCTACTATGGCTACACCTTC. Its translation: CATLAYYGYTF.

CDR3 sequence (DNA): TGTGCCAGCAGTTTGATCCGCAGGGCAAGCTATGGCTACACCTTC. Protein product: CASSLIRRASYGYTF. J is TRBJ1-2 and V is TRBV28, with D possibly being TRBD1 (5 bases). Trimming pared 3 bases from V and 4 bases from J, leaving 15 bases between. CDR3 length equals 15 residues. Germline V lookup: CDR1 MDHEN, CDR2 SYDVKM.

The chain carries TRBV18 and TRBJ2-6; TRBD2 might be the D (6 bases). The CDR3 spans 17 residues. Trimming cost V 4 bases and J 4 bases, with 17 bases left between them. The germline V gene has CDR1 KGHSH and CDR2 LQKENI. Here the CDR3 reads CASSLITGGSGANVLTF. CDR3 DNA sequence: TGTGCCAGCTCACTTATCACAGGAGGGTCCGGGGCCAACGTCCTGACTTTC. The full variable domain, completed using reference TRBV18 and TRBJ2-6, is NAGVMQNPRHLVRRRGQEARLRCSPMKGHSHVYWYRQLPEEGLKFMVYLQKENIIDESGMPKERFSAEFPKEGPSILRIQQVVRGDSAAYFCASSLITGGSGANVLTFGAGSRLTVL.

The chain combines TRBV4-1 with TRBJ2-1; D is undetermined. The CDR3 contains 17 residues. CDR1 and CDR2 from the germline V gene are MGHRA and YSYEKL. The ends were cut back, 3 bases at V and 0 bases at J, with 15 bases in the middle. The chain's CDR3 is CASSHLPQQSSYNEQFF. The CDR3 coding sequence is TGCGCCAGCAGCCACCTCCCCCAACAGAGCTCCTACAATGAGCAGTTCTTC.

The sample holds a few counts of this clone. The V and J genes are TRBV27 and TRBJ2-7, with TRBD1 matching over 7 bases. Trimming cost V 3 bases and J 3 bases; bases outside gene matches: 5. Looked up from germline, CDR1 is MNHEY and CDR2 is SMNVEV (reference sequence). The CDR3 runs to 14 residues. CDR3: CASSLSGQDYEQYF. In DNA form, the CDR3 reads TGTGCCAGCAGTTTGTCCGGACAGGACTACGAGCAGTACTTC.